This entry lists 4 T cell receptor beta chains sequenced from one sample in a study of CD4 T cells in relation to SARS-CoV-2 and coronaviruses. Before the COVID-19 pandemic, during about 2010-2018, CD4+ T cells were taken from unexposed donors. Only in-frame clones appear in the TCRdb table, and some are missing; sequencing was by immunoSEQ multiplex PCR. The sample records about 68,000 clones, over 90% being singletons. The sample consisted of naive CD4+ T cells from PBMCs. Subset of the sample: naive CD4+ T cells isolated by negative enrichment. The origin of the receptors is a human donor in good health.

The chain employs TRBV6-6 and TRBJ1-1, with 7 positions matching TRBD1. Germline trimming cut 5 bases from V and 0 bases from J; bases unmatched to any gene: 3. CDR3 length: 14 residues. CDR1 is MNHNY, CDR2 SVGAGI, per germline (reference sequence). The CDR3 region is CASSEGALNTEAFF. CDR3 DNA sequence: TGTGCCAGCAGTGAGGGGGCCCTGAACACTGAAGCTTTCTTT.

The rearrangement joins TRBV28 to TRBJ1-2; perhaps TRBD1 as D (5 bases). CDR3 length: 13 amino acids. The germline V gene encodes CDR1 MDHEN and CDR2 SYDVKM. V was pared by 5 bases and J by 8 bases, with 15 bases between. The CDR3 nucleotides read TGTGCCAGCAGTCTCCTCAGGGTCCAAGGCTACACCTTC. It is translated as CASSLLRVQGYTF.

The rearrangement uses TRBV6-4 and TRBJ2-3; possibly TRBD2 for D (7 bases). CDR1 is MRHNA and CDR2 is SNTAGT in the germline V gene. V lost 6 bases to trimming and J lost 2 bases, with 18 bases between them. The CDR3 is made up of 16 amino acids. CDR3 DNA: TGTGCCAGCAGCCTGAACGCGGGGGCCAACACAGATACGCAGTATTTT. This sequence encodes CASSLNAGANTDTQYF.

This clone was counted between two and nine times. The gene calls are TRBV19 and TRBJ2-7; 10 nucleotides match TRBD1. The CDR3 sequence is 15 residues long. J gave up 2 bases and V 3 bases, and 4 bases lay outside the gene matches. Germline loops: CDR1 LNHDA, CDR2 SQIVND (reference sequence). CDR3 sequence: CASSIGTGATYEQYF. Written as DNA, the CDR3 is TGTGCCAGTAGTATTGGGACAGGGGCCACCTACGAGCAGTACTTC.